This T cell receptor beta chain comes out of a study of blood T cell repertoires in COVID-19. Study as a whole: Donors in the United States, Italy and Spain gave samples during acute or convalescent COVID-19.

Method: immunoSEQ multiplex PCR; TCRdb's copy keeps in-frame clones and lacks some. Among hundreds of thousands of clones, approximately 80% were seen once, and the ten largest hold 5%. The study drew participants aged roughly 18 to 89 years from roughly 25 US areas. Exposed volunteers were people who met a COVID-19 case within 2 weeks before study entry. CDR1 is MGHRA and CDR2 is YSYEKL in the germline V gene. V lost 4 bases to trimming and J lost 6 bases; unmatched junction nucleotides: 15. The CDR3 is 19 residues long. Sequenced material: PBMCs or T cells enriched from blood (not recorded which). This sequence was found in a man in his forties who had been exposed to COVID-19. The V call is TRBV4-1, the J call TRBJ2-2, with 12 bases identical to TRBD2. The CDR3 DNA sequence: TGCGCCAGCAGCCCGGTGACTAGCGGGAGTAGTGGCGTCGCCGGGGAGCTGTTTTTT. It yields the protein CASSPVTSGSSGVAGELFF.